What follows is one T cell receptor beta chain and its context. This record belongs to a study of technical replicates of blood from a few donors. Assay: immunoSEQ multiplex PCR; the TCRdb copy retains only in-frame clones and omits some. The table has around 100,000 clones, 96% seen once. The CDR3 totals 14 residues. With 5 bases removed from V and 3 bases from J, the gap between germline ends came to 12 bases. Germline loops: CDR1 SGHRS, CDR2 YFSETQ. The V call is TRBV5-1, the J call TRBJ2-1; D ambiguous. Sequencing used T cells isolated from PBMCs. This clonotype originated in a human donor in good health. The CDR3 loop reads CASRLPDNYNEQFF. The CDR3 nucleotides read TGCGCCAGCAGACTACCCGATAACTACAATGAGCAGTTCTTC. Supplemented by reference TRBV5-1 and TRBJ2-1, the full variable domain reads KAGVTQTPRYLIKTRGQQVTLSCSPISGHRSVSWYQQTPGQGLQFLFEYFSETQRNKGNFPGRFSGRQFSNSRSEMNVSTLELGDSALYLCASRLPDNYNEQFFGPGTRLTVL.